This entry features one T cell receptor (beta chain) sequence. Its antigen is still unknown. Within one base of it there is no much larger clone, and no base qualities were kept. Stable Graves' hyperthyroidism was defined as no progression to ophthalmopathy during 18 months of follow-up. The hyperthyroidism patients were between 18 and 65 years old and newly diagnosed, with a disease duration of less than 2 months. Any patient with an uncontrolled infection, another autoimmune disease, pregnancy or lactation was excluded. Clinical symptoms, serum thyroxine and TRAb, thyroid ultrasound, and orbital computed tomography formed the basis for the diagnoses. PBMCs were separated from 10 ml of fresh peripheral blood using Ficoll-Paque density gradient centrifugation. Total RNA was extracted using Trizol reagent, and RNA quality was assessed on an Agilent 2100 Bioanalyzer. The sample belongs to a study of T cells in Graves' hyperthyroidism and ophthalmopathy (dated by TCRdb to between 2018 and 2021). For the wider study: Peripheral blood was sampled at the time of initial diagnosis, prior to any treatment. Whether ophthalmopathy could be predicted prospectively was tested in an independent validation cohort made up of fewer than 20 hyperthyroidism patients plus 17 patients who later progressed to ophthalmopathy. The study also compared thyroid tissue and blood T-cell repertoires from roughly 6 Graves' hyperthyroidism patients. The paper reports TCR Vbeta CDR3 sequencing of more than 120 peripheral blood samples: around 45 ophthalmopathy, some 80 hyperthyroidism and 17 progressor patients. After blood sampling, hyperthyroidism patients were treated with methimazole at a starting dose of 30 mg daily, and ophthalmopathy patients were treated with high-dose intravenous methylprednisolone. The 100 or so discovery patients were randomly split 7:3 into training and test sets. To identify distinguishing TCR V-J signatures, a discovery cohort of around 100 patients was used, comprising some 43 with Graves' ophthalmopathy and around 57 with stable Graves' hyperthyroidism.

What the study reported, not specific to this receptor: During validation, the model predicted progression to ophthalmopathy a median of around 7 months ahead of onset, with around 70% sensitivity and around 73% specificity. Blood samples also contained most of the expanded thyroid clonotypes (frequency above 0.001), which suggests that blood repertoires may reflect thyroid immune responses. A model built on a 13 V-J signature distinguished ophthalmopathy from stable hyperthyroidism, reaching about 88% sensitivity and 81% to 83% specificity in cross-validation and 80%/75% in testing. No statistical method was used to set the sample size in advance, and investigators knew the group allocation.

The CDR3, cysteine through phenylalanine, is 15 amino acids long. Only the CDR3 portion is preserved as DNA: 45 bases, with reading frame beginning at the first base. After removal of 3 bases from V and 4 bases from J, the junction retains 5 bases not matched to a gene. CDR1 and CDR2 are drawn from the germline V gene: SGHRS, YFSETQ. TCR beta CDR3 regions were amplified from RNA transcripts. The TCR CDR3 was subjected to a first round of RT-PCR using the HTBI primer set and the Qiagen OneStep RT-PCR kit. Libraries were constructed in a second round of multiplex PCR, after which size selection and purification were carried out. The libraries were sequenced on an Illumina HiSeq2000 using paired-end 100 bp reads. As for the original processing: Raw data were processed with SOAPnuke, discarding reads with adapters, uncalled bases, mean Phred below 15, or no exact constant-primer or identifier match. COPE v1.2.5 was used to merge high-quality paired reads, and clonotypes were defined as unique nucleotide sequences. Clonotypes were aligned to IMGT TRBV, TRBD and TRBJ reference segments using MiTCR v1.1. The analysis included only V-J combinations with a frequency above 0.0001, which together covered approximately 99% of the repertoires. The TCS score was defined as the ratio of F50 (clonal expansion) to E x V (chaos), calculated using BLOSUM62-based TCRdist between CDR3 peptides within each V-J. Welch's t-statistics and random forest reduced 514 V-J features to 10 to 15, which were used in a naive Bayes classifier (R e1071). TCRdb trimmed the raw reads at Q25, called clones with MiXCR and kept productive beta chains. Rows matching on CDR3 protein sequence are summarized as one entry with the most common DNA and genes. It is TCRdb's table, rather than the study itself, that gives the V and J calls and clone size. Within this sample are around 300,000 distinct CDR3 sequences, with over 11% of them counted one time only. The top ten clonotypes cover around 23% of the sample.

The clonotype originates from a woman aged 25-40 years with Graves' hyperthyroidism. This chain joins TRBV5-1 to TRBJ1-1; TRBD1 matches 11 bases in the middle. The material sequenced was blood. The CDR3 region reads CASSWGTGGSTEAFF. The bases are TGCGCCAGCAGCTGGGGGACAGGGGGATCCACTGAAGCTTTCTTT.